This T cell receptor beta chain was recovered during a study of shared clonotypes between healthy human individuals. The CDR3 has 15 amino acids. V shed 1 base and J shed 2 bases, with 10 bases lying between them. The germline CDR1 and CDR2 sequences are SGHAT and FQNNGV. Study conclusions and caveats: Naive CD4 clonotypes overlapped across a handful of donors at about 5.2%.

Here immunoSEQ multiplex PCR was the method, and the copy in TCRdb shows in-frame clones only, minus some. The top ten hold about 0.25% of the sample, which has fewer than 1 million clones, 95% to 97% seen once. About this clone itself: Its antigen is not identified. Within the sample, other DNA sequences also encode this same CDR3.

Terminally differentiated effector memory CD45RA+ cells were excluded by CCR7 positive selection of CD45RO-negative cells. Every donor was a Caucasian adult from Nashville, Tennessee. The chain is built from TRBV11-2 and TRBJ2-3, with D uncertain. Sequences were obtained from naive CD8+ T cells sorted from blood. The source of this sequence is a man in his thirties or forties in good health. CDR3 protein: CASSLVGGSTDTQYF. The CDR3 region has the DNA TGTGCCAGCAGCTTAGTCGGCGGCTCCACAGATACGCAGTATTTT.